The present T cell receptor (beta chain) was sequenced within a study of blood T cell repertoires in COVID-19. CDR1 and CDR2 (germline): MNHNY, SVGAGI (reference sequence). Trimming removed 7 bases from V and 5 bases from J; junction bases left unmatched: 16. This CDR3 is 16 amino acids long. The data were produced by immunoSEQ multiplex PCR, yet TCRdb's version contains in-frame clones alone and is incomplete. Here the sample spans about 280,000 clones, around 90% being singletons. This clone was observed a few times. Participants were placed into cohorts based on the clinical history they reported. Sequenced: PBMCs or T cells enriched from blood (not recorded which). The source is a woman in her forties who had recovered from COVID-19. The chain is built from TRBV6-6 and TRBJ2-5; 7 bases match TRBD2. The CDR3 region is CASNPSGEEGVETQYF. CDR3 bases: TGTGCCAGCAATCCTAGCGGAGAAGAGGGTGTCGAGACCCAGTACTTC.